The next 17 T cell receptor beta chains were all read from a single sample in a study of blood T cells in healthy people across ages. Primed by a sample-barcoded 5' primer and a J-beta primer mix, a second PCR proceeded for 7 to 11 cycles. TCRdb reprocessed the 5' RACE reads with MiXCR, giving one entry per CDR3 protein. The sample yields around 670,000 distinct CDR3 sequences, about 30% seen once. The specimen was blood. Receptor source: an elderly woman in good health.

The table lists this clonotype with many counts. V usage is TRBV5-1 and J usage is TRBJ2-1, with 14 bases lining up with TRBD2. V dropped 4 bases and J dropped 6; count of bases not matched to a gene: 6. The CDR3 totals 16 residues. Germline CDR1 and CDR2: SGHRS and YFSETQ. Here the CDR3 DNA reads TGCGCCAGCAGCCTCCGGACTAGCGGGGGGTCCAATGAGCAGTTCTTC. Its translation: CASSLRTSGGSNEQFF.

This clonotype was counted at least ten times. The chain links TRBV28 to TRBJ2-5; maybe TRBD2 (6 bases). Germline values: CDR1 MDHEN, CDR2 SYDVKM. The CDR3 is 14 amino acids. V was shortened by 9 bases and J by 4 bases, with 18 bases between the two germline ends. DNA for the CDR3: TGTGCCAGTAGGGACTCCGGTGGTAGAGAGACCCAGTACTTC. Protein product: CASRDSGGRETQYF.

This clonotype has a count of ten or more. This sequence joins TRBV25-1 and TRBJ1-2, with 7 bases matching TRBD1. The germline V gene has CDR1 MGHDK and CDR2 SYGVNS. Unmatched junction bases numbered 9, after V lost 4 bases and J lost 4 bases. The CDR3 is 15 residues long. CDR3: CASSGTGRRAYGYTF. The CDR3 DNA reads TGTGCCAGCAGTGGGACAGGCCGGAGGGCCTATGGCTACACCTTC.

This clonotype has only a few counts. The chain uses TRBV4-3 and TRBJ1-2; weak D call: TRBD1 (5 bases). Germline assignment: CDR1 LGHNA and CDR2 YSLEER. V shed 0 bases and J shed 5 bases, with 13 bases lying between them. The CDR3 loop spans 15 amino acids. The CDR3 reads CASSQEGREGYGYTF. CDR3 DNA: TGCGCCAGCAGCCAAGAAGGGCGGGAGGGGTATGGCTACACCTTC.

In regard to this clonotype: A much larger clone lies a single base off, so this may be a read error. The chain joins TRBV5-1 to TRBJ1-4; unclear D gene. The CDR3 contains 14 residues. Per germline, CDR1 SGHRS and CDR2 YFSETQ. CDR3 coding DNA: TGCGCCAGCAGCTTGGAACCAGCCCGGGAAAAACCGTTTTTT. This encodes CASSLEPAREKPFF.

The rearrangement uses TRBV3-1 and TRBJ1-5; D is undetermined. V was clipped by 1 base and J by 6 bases, with 13 bases between them. The CDR3 consists of 15 residues. CDR1 and CDR2 (germline): LGHDT, YNNKEL (reference sequence). CDR3 in DNA: TGTGCCAGCAGCCAAGGCCAGAGCGTCGGTCAGCCCCAGCATTTT. Translation: CASSQGQSVGQPQHF.

This clonotype was seen repeatedly, ten times or more. The rearrangement uses TRBV12-3 or TRBV12-4 and TRBJ2-3; 10 bases line up with TRBD1. V gave up 3 bases and J gave up 9 bases; unmatched junction bases: 12. CDR3 length equals 16 residues. This CDR3 reads CASSLFRTGGRGTQYF. CDR3 bases: TGTGCCAGCAGTTTGTTCAGGACAGGGGGTCGAGGGACGCAGTATTTT.

This clonotype was counted a few times. The rearrangement links TRBV14 to TRBJ2-1; TRBD1 matches at 7 bases. Germline assignment: CDR1 SGHDN and CDR2 FVKESK. The CDR3 sequence is 13 residues long. The V and J ends lost 5 bases and 7 bases, in that order; junction bases with no gene match: 5. The CDR3 protein is CASSSTGKNEQFF. The CDR3 coding sequence is TGTGCCAGCAGCTCGACAGGGAAGAATGAGCAGTTCTTC.

The sample holds a few counts of this clonotype. V is TRBV6-2 or TRBV6-3 and J is TRBJ1-6, with 8 bases that match TRBD1. Germline CDR1 is MNHEY and CDR2 is SVGEGT. V lost 6 bases and J lost 8; bases outside the gene matches: 9. This CDR3 has 15 residues. CDR3 coding DNA: TGTGCCAGCAGAAGACCGGGACAGGATTATTCACCCCTCCACTTT. This sequence encodes CASRRPGQDYSPLHF.

The V and J genes are TRBV20-1 and TRBJ2-3, with no clear D. The germline V and J ends were trimmed by 3 bases and 5 bases, with 3 bases remaining between them. CDR3 length equals 10 residues. Germline V lookup: CDR1 DFQATT, CDR2 SNEGSKA (reference sequence). The CDR3 DNA follows: TGCAGTGCTAGTCTAGATACGCAGTATTTT. This codes for CSASLDTQYF.

This clonotype has only a few counts. This chain joins TRBV28 and TRBJ1-1, with TRBD1 matching 8 bases. V was clipped by 6 bases and J by 10 bases; unmatched bases: 4. The CDR3 contains 11 residues. Per the germline V gene, CDR1 is MDHEN and CDR2 is SYDVKM. CDR3: CASRLGTGAFF. DNA for the CDR3: TGTGCCAGCAGACTAGGGACAGGAGCTTTCTTT.

This clonotype has ten or more counts. The chain employs TRBV29-1 and TRBJ2-1; TRBD1 might be the D (6 bases). The CDR3 spans 16 residues. V was clipped by 5 bases and J by 0 bases, with 17 bases between them. Per germline, CDR1 SQVTM and CDR2 ANQGSEA. DNA for the CDR3: TGCAGCGTTATAATCGGACAGCGGAGCTCCTACAATGAGCAGTTCTTC. This encodes CSVIIGQRSSYNEQFF.

The chain joins TRBV6-2 or TRBV6-3 to TRBJ2-1; D is ambiguous. Trimming removed 10 bases at V and 7 bases at J, with 11 bases between. Looked up from germline, CDR1 is MNHEY and CDR2 is SVGEGT. CDR3 length: 11 amino acids. The CDR3 sequence is CAIRNWNEQFF. Here the CDR3 DNA reads TGTGCCATTCGCAACTGGAATGAGCAGTTCTTC.

This clonotype has ten or more counts. The chain joins TRBV5-6 to TRBJ2-5; TRBD1 or TRBD2 may be the D gene (6 bases each). The CDR3 has 14 residues. The germline V gene has CDR1 SGHDT and CDR2 YYEEEE. V was cut by 5 bases and J by 6 bases, with 17 bases left in between. The CDR3 spells CASSLTGRQQTQYF. The CDR3 region has the DNA TGTGCCAGCAGTCTTACAGGGAGGCAACAGACCCAGTACTTC.

About this clonotype: Possible read error: a much larger clone is one base away. The CDR3 reads CASTGRTSRGEQYF. CDR3 coding DNA: TGTGCCAGCACTGGGCGGACTAGCAGGGGCGAGCAGTACTTC. The genes are TRBV2 and TRBJ2-7; the match to TRBD2 covers 8 bases. The CDR3 has 14 amino acids. Per the germline V gene, CDR1 is SNHLY and CDR2 is FYNNEI. V shed 7 bases and J 6 bases; nucleotides not matched to a gene: 11.

Many counts were recorded for this clonotype. This chain uses TRBV3-1 with TRBJ1-6; D is uncertain. Germline values: CDR1 LGHDT, CDR2 YNNKEL (reference sequence). The CDR3 consists of 13 residues. Trimming took off 2 bases at V and 10 bases at J, with 9 bases between the two ends. The CDR3 protein is CASSQKIGSPLHF. CDR3 bases: TGTGCCAGCAGCCAAAAGATCGGCTCACCCCTCCACTTT. Full variable domain (outside the CDR3, taken from reference TRBV3-1 and TRBJ1-6): DTAVSQTPKYLVTQMGNDKSIKCEQNLGHDTMYWYKQDSKKFLKIMFSYNNKELIINETVPNRFSPKSPDKAHLNLHINSLELGDSAVYFCASSQKIGSPLHFGNGTRLTVT.

This clonotype was observed at least ten times. In nucleotides, the CDR3 is TGCGCCAGCAGCTTGGGGGCAGGGGGGAAATTCGAGACCCAGTACTTC. Translating it yields CASSLGAGGKFETQYF. The chain combines TRBV5-1 with TRBJ2-5, with D maybe TRBD1 (7 bases). The CDR3 contains 16 residues. CDR1 is SGHRS, CDR2 YFSETQ, per germline. Trimming took off 0 bases at V and 5 bases at J, with 17 bases between the two ends.